Listed below are T cell receptor beta chains from one sample, sequenced in a study of blood T cell repertoires in COVID-19. Profiling relied on immunoSEQ multiplex PCR, and the TCRdb table lists in-frame clones only, not all of them. The sample includes roughly 400,000 clones, around 92% of them seen just once. The sequencing sample was made of PBMCs or T cells enriched from blood (not recorded which). The origin of the receptors is a woman aged 25 to 39 who had recovered from COVID-19. The conserved cysteine and the conserved F or W are not part of the CDR3 here.

v_call: TRBV13; cdr3_length: 10; j_call: TRBJ1-3; cdr3_aa: ASSGGGNTIY
v_call: TRBV19; cdr3_length: 14; j_call: TRBJ2-7; cdr3_aa: ASSILMGQGTYEQY
v_call: TRBV9; cdr3_length: 13; j_call: TRBJ1-6; cdr3_aa: ASSEGVGVGSPLH
v_call: TRBV9; cdr3_length: 12; j_call: TRBJ2-1; cdr3_aa: ASSAGLAPHEQF
v_call: TRBV18; cdr3_length: 11; j_call: TRBJ2-7; cdr3_aa: ASSPGTPGEQY
v_call: TRBV5-6; cdr3_length: 11; j_call: TRBJ2-7; cdr3_aa: ASSYPRGGEQY
v_call: TRBV9; cdr3_length: 13; j_call: TRBJ1-2; cdr3_aa: ASSPRQAVSYGYT
v_call: TRBV7-2; cdr3_length: 15; j_call: TRBJ1-2; cdr3_aa: ASSLGAGAQANYGYT
v_call: TRBV15; cdr3_length: 14; j_call: TRBJ2-7; cdr3_aa: ATSKGSGTGQYEQY
v_call: TRBV7-2; cdr3_length: 14; j_call: TRBJ2-1; cdr3_aa: ASSSPVTGWNNEQF
v_call: TRBV7-9; cdr3_length: 11; j_call: TRBJ2-1; cdr3_aa: ASSLALGNEQF
v_call: TRBV5-1; cdr3_length: 13; j_call: TRBJ2-5; cdr3_aa: ASTVHQREEETQY
v_call: TRBV7-8; cdr3_length: 13; j_call: TRBJ2-5; cdr3_aa: ASSLPGTGRQTQY
v_call: TRBV5-6; cdr3_length: 11; j_call: TRBJ2-2; cdr3_aa: ASSSRYTGELF
v_call: TRBV7-8; cdr3_length: 13; j_call: TRBJ1-4; cdr3_aa: ASSPTVRGEEKLF
v_call: TRBV5-1; cdr3_length: 14; j_call: TRBJ2-3; cdr3_aa: ASSPGTTPSTDTQY
v_call: TRBV2; cdr3_length: 10; j_call: TRBJ1-1; cdr3_aa: ASTWAYTEAF
v_call: TRBV9; cdr3_length: 14; j_call: TRBJ2-6; cdr3_aa: ASSGGTASGANVLT
v_call: TRBV3-1/TRBV3-2; cdr3_length: 16; j_call: TRBJ2-4; cdr3_aa: ASSHLELQDGTRNIQY
v_call: TRBV6-6; cdr3_length: 11; j_call: TRBJ1-1; cdr3_aa: ASRITGNTEAF
v_call: TRBV28; cdr3_length: 14; j_call: TRBJ2-7; cdr3_aa: ASSLGSGGLHYEQY
v_call: TRBV4-3; cdr3_length: 15; j_call: TRBJ2-1; cdr3_aa: ASSLYRPKSSYNEQF
v_call: TRBV30; cdr3_length: 11; j_call: TRBJ1-2; cdr3_aa: AWSANRGLGYT
v_call: TRBV20-1; cdr3_length: 12; j_call: TRBJ1-5; cdr3_aa: SASPGAGNQPQH
v_call: TRBV5-1; cdr3_length: 14; j_call: TRBJ2-1; cdr3_aa: ASSFTGTSVFDEQF
v_call: TRBV18; cdr3_length: 12; j_call: TRBJ1-1; cdr3_aa: ASSPGTGDTEAF
v_call: TRBV18; cdr3_length: 12; j_call: TRBJ1-1; cdr3_aa: ASSRDRGHTEAF
v_call: TRBV7-9; cdr3_length: 13; j_call: TRBJ2-7; cdr3_aa: ASSSLAGGLYEQY
v_call: TRBV2; cdr3_length: 13; j_call: TRBJ1-1; cdr3_aa: ASSELGAADTEAF
v_call: TRBV10-3; cdr3_length: 14; j_call: TRBJ1-3; cdr3_aa: AISGLPGQGGNTIY
v_call: TRBV30; cdr3_length: 10; j_call: TRBJ2-1; cdr3_aa: AWSPRQAGQF
v_call: TRBV19; cdr3_length: 13; j_call: TRBJ1-2; cdr3_aa: ASRPEGGTLYGYT
v_call: TRBV27; cdr3_length: 10; j_call: TRBJ1-2; cdr3_aa: ASRTGSYGYT
v_call: TRBV27; cdr3_length: 15; j_call: TRBJ1-1; cdr3_aa: ASSKKTDREGITEAF
v_call: TRBV24-1; cdr3_length: 9; j_call: TRBJ1-2; cdr3_aa: ATSDSIGYT
v_call: TRBV11-2; cdr3_length: 11; j_call: TRBJ2-5; cdr3_aa: ASSFPGEETQY
v_call: TRBV5-5; cdr3_length: 14; j_call: TRBJ2-3; cdr3_aa: ASSLEGLAGKDTQY
v_call: TRBV18; cdr3_length: 14; j_call: TRBJ2-5; cdr3_aa: ASSPVTSGGLETQY
v_call: TRBV11-2; cdr3_length: 14; j_call: TRBJ2-5; cdr3_aa: ASSLGASGGQETQY
v_call: TRBV7-3; cdr3_length: 13; j_call: TRBJ2-3; cdr3_aa: ASSRAGGSTDTQY
v_call: TRBV28; cdr3_length: 13; j_call: TRBJ2-3; cdr3_aa: ASSLGSQEADTQY
v_call: TRBV27; cdr3_length: 15; j_call: TRBJ1-5; cdr3_aa: ASREDRGPFSNQPQH
v_call: TRBV6-2/TRBV6-3; cdr3_length: 11; j_call: TRBJ2-7; cdr3_aa: ASSRSGVYEQY
v_call: TRBV15; cdr3_length: 12; j_call: TRBJ1-5; cdr3_aa: ATSRKQVLMPQH
v_call: TRBV7-6; cdr3_length: 14; j_call: TRBJ2-1; cdr3_aa: ASSSGTSGALGEQF
v_call: TRBV4-3; cdr3_length: 16; j_call: TRBJ1-4; cdr3_aa: ASSLSAYLGSRGEKLF
v_call: TRBV27; cdr3_length: 15; j_call: TRBJ2-5; cdr3_aa: ASTPRAGTRLGETQY
v_call: TRBV10-3; cdr3_length: 11; j_call: TRBJ2-7; cdr3_aa: AISAQGAYEQY
v_call: TRBV10-1; cdr3_length: 11; j_call: TRBJ1-1; cdr3_aa: ASSESTGDKAF